This passage covers 3 T cell receptor beta chains from one sample sequenced in a study of T-cell reconstitution after alpha-beta-depleted transplantation in children. A library of TCRbeta sequences, prepared with unique molecular identifiers, was generated. TCRdb fed the PCR reads into MiXCR, producing one record per CDR3 protein. Found here are approximately 200,000 distinct CDR3 sequences, about 14% of them singletons; the top ten hold 13%. The material was PBMCs from the stem cell graft donor, obtained from the stem cell graft. The receptors originated from a human donor who donated a stem cell graft to a child with acute lymphoblastic leukemia.

This clonotype has at least ten counts. This chain joins TRBV20-1 and TRBJ2-1; TRBD2 matches 7 bases. J gave up 8 bases and V 2 bases, and 6 bases lay outside the gene matches. Germline lookup yields CDR1 DFQATT and CDR2 SNEGSKA (reference sequence). The CDR3 loop spans 13 amino acids. CDR3 amino acids: CSARPSGGDEQFF. The CDR3 DNA is TGCAGTGCTAGACCCTCGGGAGGCGATGAGCAGTTCTTC.

The chain carries TRBV7-6 and TRBJ1-1, with D unclear. The V gene's germline CDR1 is SGHVS and CDR2 FNYEAQ. There are 15 residues in the CDR3. V was shortened by 1 base and J by 0 bases, with 9 bases between the two germline ends. The CDR3 DNA follows: TGTGCCAGCAGCTTAGAAGGCACGATGAACACTGAAGCTTTCTTT. Amino acids: CASSLEGTMNTEAFF.

Many counts were recorded for this clonotype. The rearrangement uses TRBV25-1 and TRBJ2-1; D ambiguous. In germline, CDR1 is MGHDK, CDR2 SYGVNS. With 1 base removed from V and 8 bases from J, the gap between germline ends came to 6 bases. The CDR3 runs 12 residues. The CDR3 region is CASSEWSDEQFF. In nucleotides, the CDR3 is TGTGCCAGCAGTGAATGGAGTGATGAGCAGTTCTTC.